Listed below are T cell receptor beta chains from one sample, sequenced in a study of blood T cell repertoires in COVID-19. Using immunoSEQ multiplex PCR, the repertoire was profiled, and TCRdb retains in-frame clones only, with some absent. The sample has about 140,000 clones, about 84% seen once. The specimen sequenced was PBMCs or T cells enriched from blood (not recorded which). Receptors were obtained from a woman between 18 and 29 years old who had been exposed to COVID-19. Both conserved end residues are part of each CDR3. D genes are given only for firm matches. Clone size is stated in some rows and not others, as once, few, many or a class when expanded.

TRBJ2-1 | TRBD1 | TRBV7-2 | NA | CASSLVSGTVYNEQFF | TGTGCCAGCAGCTTAGTCTCCGGGACAGTCTACAATGAGCAGTTCTTC
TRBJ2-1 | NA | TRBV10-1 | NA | CASSELRGWYNEQFF | TGCGCCAGCAGTGAGTTGAGGGGGTGGTACAATGAGCAGTTCTTC
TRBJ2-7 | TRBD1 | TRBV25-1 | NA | CASRDPGGHEQYF | TGTGCCAGCAGGGATCCAGGGGGCCACGAGCAGTACTTC
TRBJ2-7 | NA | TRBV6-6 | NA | CASSLDIQGRKDEQYF | TGTGCCAGCAGTTTGGACATACAGGGCCGTAAGGACGAGCAGTACTTC
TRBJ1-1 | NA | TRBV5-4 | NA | CASSLRQMNTEAFF | TGTGCCAGCAGCTTGCGACAGATGAACACTGAAGCTTTCTTT
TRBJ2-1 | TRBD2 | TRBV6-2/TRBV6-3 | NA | CASSYTLGTSGRSITQFF | TGTGCCAGCAGTTACACCCTAGGGACTAGCGGGAGGAGTATTACGCAGTTCTTC
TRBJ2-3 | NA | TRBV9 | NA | CASSVVISTDTQYF | TGTGCCAGCAGCGTAGTTATCTCCACAGATACGCAGTATTTT
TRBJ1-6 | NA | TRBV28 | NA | CASRGGRQGLSSYNSPLHF | TGTGCCAGCAGGGGGGGGAGACAAGGGTTAAGCTCCTATAATTCACCCCTCCACTTT
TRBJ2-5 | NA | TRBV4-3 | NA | CASSLQSFGGPPETQYF | TGCGCCAGCAGCCTTCAAAGCTTTGGCGGGCCCCCAGAGACCCAGTACTTC
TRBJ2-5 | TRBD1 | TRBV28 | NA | CASSFRGTETQYF | TGTGCCAGCAGTTTCAGGGGGACCGAGACCCAGTACTTC
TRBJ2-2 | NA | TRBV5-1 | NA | CASSFLGETGELFF | TGCGCCAGCAGCTTTCTAGGGGAAACCGGGGAGCTGTTTTTT
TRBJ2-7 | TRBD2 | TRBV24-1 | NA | CATSDTGTSASYEQYF | TGTGCCACCAGTGATACCGGGACTAGCGCCTCCTACGAGCAGTACTTC
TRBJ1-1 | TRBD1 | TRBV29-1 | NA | CSAGGTGGTEAFF | TGCAGCGCCGGGGGGACAGGGGGCACTGAAGCTTTCTTT
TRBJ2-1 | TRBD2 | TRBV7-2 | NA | CASSLLAGAPYNEQFF | TGTGCCAGCAGCTTATTAGCGGGAGCCCCCTACAATGAGCAGTTCTTC
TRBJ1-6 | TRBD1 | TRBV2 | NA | CASKAEGQGNSPLHF | TGTGCCAGCAAGGCAGAGGGACAGGGAAATTCACCCCTCCACTTT
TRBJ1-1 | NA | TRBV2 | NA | CASSGPVPGLKGGTEAFF | TGTGCCAGCAGTGGGCCTGTTCCAGGCCTTAAAGGGGGCACTGAAGCTTTCTTT
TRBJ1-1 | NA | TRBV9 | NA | CASSVETDMNTEAFF | TGTGCCAGCAGCGTAGAAACAGACATGAACACTGAAGCTTTCTTT
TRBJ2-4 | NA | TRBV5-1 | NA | CASSLQDSKNIQYF | TGCGCCAGCAGCCTTCAGGATTCAAAAAACATTCAGTACTTC
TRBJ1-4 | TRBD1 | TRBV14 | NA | CASSRTGTGTTKLFF | TGTGCCAGCAGCCGGACCGGGACAGGGACTACCAAACTGTTTTTT
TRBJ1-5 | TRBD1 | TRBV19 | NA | CASSIGQGVQPQHF | TGTGCCAGTAGTATTGGACAGGGGGTTCAGCCCCAGCATTTT
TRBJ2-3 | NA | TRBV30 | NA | CAWSGAGVGTDTQYF | TGTGCCTGGAGTGGTGCAGGGGTTGGCACAGATACGCAGTATTTT
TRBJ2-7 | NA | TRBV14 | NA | CASNDGTYEQYF | TGTGCCAGCAATGACGGGACCTACGAGCAGTACTTC
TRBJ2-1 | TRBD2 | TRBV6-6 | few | CASSGLAVAYNEQFF | TGTGCCAGCAGTGGACTAGCGGTAGCCTACAATGAGCAGTTCTTC
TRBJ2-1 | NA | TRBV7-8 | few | CASSPGVSSYNEQFF | TGTGCCAGCAGCCCAGGGGTGAGCTCCTACAATGAGCAGTTCTTC
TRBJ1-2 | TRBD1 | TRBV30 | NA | CAWSVQGAKSGYTF | TGTGCCTGGAGTGTGCAGGGGGCGAAGTCTGGCTACACCTTC
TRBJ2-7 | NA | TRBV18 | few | CASSPSSYEQYF | TGTGCCAGCTCACCTAGCTCCTACGAGCAGTACTTC
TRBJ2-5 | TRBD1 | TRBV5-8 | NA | CASSFQGQATPTQYF | TGTGCCAGCAGCTTTCAGGGACAGGCCACCCCGACCCAGTACTTC
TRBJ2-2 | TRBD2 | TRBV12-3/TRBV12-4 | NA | CASSPRTSGELFF | TGTGCCAGCAGCCCAAGGACTAGCGGGGAGCTGTTTTTT
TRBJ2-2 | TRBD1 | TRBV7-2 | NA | CASSFDRVGTGELFF | TGTGCCAGCAGCTTCGACAGGGTTGGGACCGGGGAGCTGTTTTTT
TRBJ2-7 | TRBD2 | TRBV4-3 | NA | CASSVSAGGVYEQYF | TGCGCCAGCAGCGTAAGTGCGGGAGGTGTCTACGAGCAGTACTTC
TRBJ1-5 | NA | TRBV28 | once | CASSFPGRGNQPQHF | TGTGCCAGCAGTTTCCCCGGCAGAGGTAATCAGCCCCAGCATTTT
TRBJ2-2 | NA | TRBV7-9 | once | CASSLPPAGVAGELFF | TGTGCCAGCAGCTTACCGCCGGCAGGGGTGGCCGGGGAGCTGTTTTTT
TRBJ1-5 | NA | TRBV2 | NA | CASSESAIGQPQHF | TGTGCCAGCAGTGAATCAGCGATAGGTCAGCCCCAGCATTTT
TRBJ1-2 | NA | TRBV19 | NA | CASSSRVGGPANYGYTF | TGTGCCAGTAGTTCCAGGGTTGGGGGCCCAGCTAACTATGGCTACACCTTC
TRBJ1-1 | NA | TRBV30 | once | CAWSVDVWGTGIPVNTEAFF | TGTGCCTGGAGTGTAGATGTGTGGGGAACAGGGATACCCGTGAACACTGAAGCTTTCTTT
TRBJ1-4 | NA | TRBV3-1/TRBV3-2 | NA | CASSQGAEKLFF | TGTGCCAGCAGCCAAGGGGCCGAAAAACTGTTTTTT
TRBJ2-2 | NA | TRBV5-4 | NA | CASSLGLAATGELFF | TGTGCCAGCAGCTTGGGGTTAGCGGCCACCGGGGAGCTGTTTTTT